The next 7 T cell receptor beta chains were all read from a single sample in a study of cytomegalovirus exposure and HLA in healthy donors (dated by TCRdb to about 2017). Library preparation used the immunoSEQ multiplex PCR assay. For the multiplex PCR, a mixture combining 60 forward primers for TCR Vbeta segments and 13 reverse primers for TCR Jbeta segments was used. Here the immuneACCESS table is served through TCRdb, limited to in-frame sequences with V and J called. Missing clones are a known gap in these copies; in checked studies unresolved V genes cover under half, and the rest lacks a known reason. This sample lists 76,000 or so clones; 65% to 75% were detected once. Of the sample, 15% to 20% falls within the top ten clones. The sequencing sample was made of PBMCs. The receptor set was obtained from a woman in her thirties or forties in good health and CMV-seropositive.

There are a few counts of this clone. J is TRBJ1-1 and V is TRBV6-6; no clear D gene. Germline CDR1 and CDR2: MNHNY and SVGAGI (reference sequence). Trimming pared 1 base from V and 3 bases from J, leaving 12 bases between. This CDR3 is built from 15 residues. The CDR3 is CASSYWREWDTEAFF. As DNA, the CDR3 is TGTGCCAGCAGTTACTGGCGGGAGTGGGACACTGAAGCTTTCTTT.

The V gene is TRBV4-1, the J gene TRBJ2-3; 11 positions agree with TRBD2. The CDR3 sequence is 16 residues long. The V segment lost 1 base and the J segment 12 bases; nucleotides outside the gene matches: 12. Germline V gene data show CDR1 as MGHRA and CDR2 as YSYEKL. Here the CDR3 DNA reads TGCGCCAGCAGCCAAGTGAGCGAGAGAACTAGCGGGAGTCAGTATTTT. This translates into CASSQVSERTSGSQYF.

The sample holds a few counts of this clone. The gene calls are TRBV10-2 and TRBJ2-2; D is unclear. Trimming left V 2 bases short and J 7 bases short, with 8 bases between. Germline CDR1 reads WSHSY; CDR2 reads SAAADI. The length of the CDR3 is 13 residues. The CDR3 region is CASSEGPVGELFF. For the CDR3, the DNA is TGCGCCAGCAGTGAGGGGCCAGTCGGGGAGCTGTTTTTT.

The rearrangement joins TRBV6-5 to TRBJ2-1, with D possibly TRBD2 on 5 matching bases. Germline CDR1 is MNHEY and CDR2 is SVGAGI. The CDR3 loop spans 16 amino acids. V was cut by 4 bases and J by 0 bases, with 13 bases left in between. CDR3 sequence (DNA): TGTGCCAGCAGTTCTTCAAGAGGGAGCTCCTACAATGAGCAGTTCTTC. It encodes CASSSSRGSSYNEQFF.

J is TRBJ2-7 and V is TRBV4-3; TRBD1 agrees at 7 bases. Germline trimming cut 0 bases from V and 2 bases from J; bases unmatched to any gene: 4. Germline CDR1 LGHNA, CDR2 YSLEER. The length of the CDR3 is 15 residues. CDR3 sequence reads: CASSQDRDRAYEQYF. As DNA, the CDR3 is TGCGCCAGCAGCCAAGACAGAGACAGGGCCTACGAGCAGTACTTC.

This clone occurred a few times. This chain uses TRBV28 with TRBJ2-1, with TRBD2 identical over 8 bases. V trimming: 1 base; J trimming: 1 base; junction bases outside the gene matches: 12. Germline-derived CDR1 and CDR2 are MDHEN and SYDVKM. The CDR3 covers 19 residues. CDR3 nucleotide sequence: TGTGCCAGCAGTTTATTGGCTGGGGGGACTAGGAAATCCTACAATGAGCAGTTCTTC. It specifies CASSLLAGGTRKSYNEQFF.

The chain combines TRBV5-3 with TRBJ2-7; 7 bases are shared with TRBD2. TRBV5-3 is an ORF for which the function is uncertain. The CDR3 covers 15 residues. The V segment lost 10 bases and the J segment 6 bases; nucleotides outside the gene matches: 19. In DNA, the CDR3 is TGTGCCGGAGGGAGGGGATTTGAGGATGGTTGCGAGCAGTACTTC. Its translation: CAGGRGFEDGCEQYF.